The rows below give T cell receptor beta chains drawn from one sample of a study of control samples from healthy donors and cancer patients. Sequencing used immunoSEQ multiplex PCR; TCRdb keeps in-frame clones, though not all of them. The data show about 140,000 clones, roughly 92% seen once. Sequenced: blood. The receptor set was obtained from a man younger than 40 in good health. The CDR3 runs from the conserved cysteine through the conserved F or W. The order of the fields is V gene, J gene, CDR3 protein.

v_gene: TRBV6-4
j_gene: TRBJ1-1
CDR3aa: CATNGSSNTEAFF

v_gene: TRBV2
j_gene: TRBJ2-1
CDR3aa: CASSELREMSNEQFF

v_gene: TRBV12-2
j_gene: TRBJ2-1
CDR3aa: CASRLEPSAGVTYNEQFF

v_gene: TRBV4-1
j_gene: TRBJ1-1
CDR3aa: CASSRSIWTGGRGTMNTEAFF

v_gene: TRBV28
j_gene: TRBJ2-4
CDR3aa: CASSQTSVAKNIQYF

v_gene: TRBV6-1
j_gene: TRBJ1-1
CDR3aa: CASSDNRLNTEAFF

v_gene: TRBV28
j_gene: TRBJ1-5
CDR3aa: CASSVGRGPGQPQHF

v_gene: TRBV10-3
j_gene: TRBJ1-5
CDR3aa: CAISIDRVQPQHF

v_gene: TRBV28
j_gene: TRBJ2-6
CDR3aa: CASSPVTGGPGANVLTF

v_gene: TRBV18
j_gene: TRBJ2-7
CDR3aa: CASSLNIGTYEQYF

v_gene: TRBV4-2
j_gene: TRBJ2-7
CDR3aa: CASSHPQVLYEQYF

v_gene: TRBV20-1
j_gene: TRBJ2-1
CDR3aa: CSTQGVEQFF

v_gene: TRBV19
j_gene: TRBJ1-1
CDR3aa: CASLAGTEAFF

v_gene: TRBV19
j_gene: TRBJ1-2
CDR3aa: CASTNVGGYGYTF

v_gene: TRBV11-2
j_gene: TRBJ1-3
CDR3aa: CASSRWTGDSGNTIYF

v_gene: TRBV29-1
j_gene: TRBJ2-5
CDR3aa: CSVGLAYQETQYF

v_gene: TRBV7-8
j_gene: TRBJ1-1
CDR3aa: CASSLVGGNTEAFF

v_gene: TRBV19
j_gene: TRBJ1-4
CDR3aa: CATAEGAGSEKLFF

v_gene: TRBV7-9
j_gene: TRBJ2-2
CDR3aa: CASSSAGEGPGELFF

v_gene: TRBV11-3
j_gene: TRBJ1-1
CDR3aa: CASSLGTANTEAFF

v_gene: TRBV5-4
j_gene: TRBJ2-1
CDR3aa: CASSLVGGYNEQFF

v_gene: TRBV11-3
j_gene: TRBJ1-3
CDR3aa: CASSLEITGTSGNTIYF

v_gene: TRBV6-5
j_gene: TRBJ2-7
CDR3aa: CASSRTGQEIYEQYF

v_gene: TRBV5-1
j_gene: TRBJ2-3
CDR3aa: CASSSRATDTQYF

v_gene: TRBV2
j_gene: TRBJ1-5
CDR3aa: CASGRGTSNQPQHF

v_gene: TRBV2
j_gene: TRBJ2-3
CDR3aa: CASTTGQTTDTQYF

v_gene: TRBV6-2/TRBV6-3
j_gene: TRBJ1-1
CDR3aa: CASSRGHGNTEAFF

v_gene: TRBV19
j_gene: TRBJ1-4
CDR3aa: CASSSRTGWSEKLFF

v_gene: TRBV9
j_gene: TRBJ2-4
CDR3aa: CASSVDDSRKDIQYF

v_gene: TRBV7-9
j_gene: TRBJ1-3
CDR3aa: CASSLGMAERIPIYF

v_gene: TRBV5-1
j_gene: TRBJ1-1
CDR3aa: CASSPNRGDTEAFF

v_gene: TRBV30
j_gene: TRBJ2-7
CDR3aa: CAWSLGQGVYEQYF

v_gene: TRBV6-5
j_gene: TRBJ2-6
CDR3aa: CASRGPGANVLTF

v_gene: TRBV2
j_gene: TRBJ2-3
CDR3aa: CASMRQYTDTQYF

v_gene: TRBV6-6
j_gene: TRBJ2-3
CDR3aa: CASSLGRTDTQYF

v_gene: TRBV9
j_gene: TRBJ1-1
CDR3aa: CASSTTPTANTEAFF

v_gene: TRBV29-1
j_gene: TRBJ2-3
CDR3aa: CSVGGKAASTDTQYF

v_gene: TRBV28
j_gene: TRBJ2-3
CDR3aa: CASSLSQGTDTQYF

v_gene: TRBV19
j_gene: TRBJ1-4
CDR3aa: CASNEYATNEKLFF

v_gene: TRBV19
j_gene: TRBJ2-7
CDR3aa: CASSIDGDEQYF

v_gene: TRBV28
j_gene: TRBJ1-6
CDR3aa: CASSLGRVHSPLHF

v_gene: TRBV30
j_gene: TRBJ2-7
CDR3aa: CAWSGVTGYEQYF

v_gene: TRBV27
j_gene: TRBJ1-5
CDR3aa: CASSLYSGFSNQPQHF

v_gene: TRBV5-6
j_gene: TRBJ1-1
CDR3aa: CASSRDSITEAFF

v_gene: TRBV28
j_gene: TRBJ1-5
CDR3aa: CASSWGQRNQPQHF

v_gene: TRBV15
j_gene: TRBJ1-4
CDR3aa: CATSSTSGVTNEKLFF

v_gene: TRBV7-8
j_gene: TRBJ2-3
CDR3aa: CASSSWDSGTDTQYF

v_gene: TRBV15
j_gene: TRBJ1-5
CDR3aa: CATSREGRRNQPQHF

v_gene: TRBV27
j_gene: TRBJ1-5
CDR3aa: CASSLGQKNQPQHF

v_gene: TRBV6-5
j_gene: TRBJ2-1
CDR3aa: CASRPLVGGHNEQFF

v_gene: TRBV11-2
j_gene: TRBJ2-5
CDR3aa: CASSLVREGLRGGETQYF

v_gene: TRBV15
j_gene: TRBJ1-2
CDR3aa: CATSRENYGYTF

v_gene: TRBV28
j_gene: TRBJ1-2
CDR3aa: CASRTGNYGYTF

v_gene: TRBV27
j_gene: TRBJ1-2
CDR3aa: CASSLSGGFGYTF

v_gene: TRBV6-1
j_gene: TRBJ1-5
CDR3aa: CASSEKSSNQPQHF

v_gene: TRBV28
j_gene: TRBJ2-1
CDR3aa: CASSLSGGEQFF

v_gene: TRBV12-3/TRBV12-4
j_gene: TRBJ2-3
CDR3aa: CASSSGRDTQYF